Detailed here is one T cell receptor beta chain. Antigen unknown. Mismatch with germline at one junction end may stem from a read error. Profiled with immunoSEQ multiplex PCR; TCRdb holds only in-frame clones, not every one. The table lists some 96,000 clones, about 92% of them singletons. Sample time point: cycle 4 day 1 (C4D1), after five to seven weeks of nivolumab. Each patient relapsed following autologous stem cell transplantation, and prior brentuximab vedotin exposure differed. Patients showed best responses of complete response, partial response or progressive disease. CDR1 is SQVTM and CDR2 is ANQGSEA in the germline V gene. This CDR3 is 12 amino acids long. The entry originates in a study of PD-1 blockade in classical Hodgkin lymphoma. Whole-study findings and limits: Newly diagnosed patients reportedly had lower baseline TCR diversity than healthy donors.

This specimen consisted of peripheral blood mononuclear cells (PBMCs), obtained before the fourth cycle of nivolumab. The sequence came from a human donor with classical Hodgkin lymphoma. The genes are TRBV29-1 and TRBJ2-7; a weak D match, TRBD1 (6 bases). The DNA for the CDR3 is TGCAGCGTCCGGGATGCATCAGGGGCCGGGGACTTC. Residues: CSVRDASGAGDF.